This T cell receptor beta chain is from a study of blood T cell repertoires in COVID-19 (TCRdb year 2020). Regarding the study in general: Samples from collaborators originated in the United States, Italy and Spain and spanned both the acute and convalescent phases of COVID-19. The material from the prospective study consisted of cDNA or gDNA derived from T cells, B-cell-depleted T cells, or PBMCs. Deeply sampled blood TCRbeta repertoires from subjects exposed to, actively infected with, or recovered from COVID-19 were included in the dataset. The repertoires were made available in a free public database intended to serve as a resource for research on the immune response to SARS-CoV-2. Samples were obtained from the ongoing ImmuneRACE study (first 160 participants) and from 1,200 or so subjects provided by 6 global collaborators. Sample metadata almost always included a de-identified subject ID, COVID-19 status, age in years and sex. HLA class I and class II types, where available, came from metadata supplied by the sample provider rather than from assay-based typing. The research as a whole found: The quantity of clinical and demographic metadata differed by source and by participant and was supplied without curation.

In Seattle, one collaborating source enrolled patients while the infection was active and tracked those patients longitudinally over the course of disease. The collaborating institutions used their own protocols to collect whole blood in K2EDTA tubes. For TCRbeta analysis, collaborator samples were shipped as frozen whole blood, as isolated PBMCs, or as DNA extracted from either sample type. With respect to this clone: What antigen it recognizes has not been identified. Base qualities are not at hand, and no much larger clone is one base apart.

At the junction V is shortened by 5 bases and J by 4 bases; bases outside the gene matches: 7. Including the terminal cysteine and phenylalanine, the CDR3 comprises 14 residues. Only the CDR3 portion is preserved as DNA: 42 bases, with reading frame beginning at the first base. Sequences LNHDA (CDR1) and SQIVND (CDR2) are obtained from the germline V gene (reference sequence). TCRbeta CDR3 regions were amplified from genomic DNA by means of the immunoSEQ Assay, a bias-controlled multiplex PCR. Regarding the original processing steps: Nucleated cell counts per sample were estimated from amplification of reference gene primers within the assay. Sequence reads were collapsed and filtered to measure the absolute abundance of every unique TCRbeta CDR3 rearrangement. Productive Simpson clonality was computed per sample as the square root of Simpson's diversity index over productive rearrangements. This is the immuneACCESS table as TCRdb keeps it, with only in-frame sequences that have V and J called. A part of the clones is gone; compared with another copy, unresolved V genes explain less than half, and the rest is unexplained. V, J and clone size were drawn from that table, and D and trimming were deduced from the DNA. The sample data list under 200,000 clones, and 84% of these were observed just once. The ten biggest clones cover roughly 14% of the sample.

The sequence derives from a woman between 65 and 79 years old with COVID-19, enrolled during active disease. Recombination joined TRBV19 with TRBJ1-2; 7 nucleotides in the junction match TRBD1. Sequencing input: peripheral blood. The CDR3 in this case is CASSPRQGAYGYTF. The bases are TGTGCCAGTAGTCCGAGACAGGGCGCCTATGGCTACACCTTC.